This passage covers 21 T cell receptor beta chains from one sample sequenced in a study of human T cells and chemical hapten exposure. Time point: patch test 1, 2 weeks after DPC sensitization. Sample treatment: therapeutic diphenylcyclopropenone sensitization with weekly scalp DPC. TCRdb reprocessed the RACE reads via MiXCR and lists one record per CDR3 protein. The sample shows roughly 180,000 distinct CDR3 sequences, around 24% of them seen only once. Sample: whole blood, taken in connection with sensitization to the hapten diphenylcyclopropenone (DPC). The receptors stem from a woman aged 45-65 years with alopecia areata. Some clones in this sample may be carry-over from other donors' samples.

The V call is TRBV20-1, the J call TRBJ2-2; D might be TRBD2 (6 bases). Trimming took off 3 bases at V and 2 bases at J, with 13 bases between the two ends. Germline CDR1 DFQATT, CDR2 SNEGSKA (reference sequence). CDR3 length: 15 residues. The CDR3 bases are TGCAGTGCTAGGGGTGGGCGGGGAAACACCGGGGAGCTGTTTTTT. Protein product: CSARGGRGNTGELFF.

This rearrangement joins TRBV6-4 to TRBJ1-6, with 7 positions matching TRBD1. This CDR3 has 15 residues. The V segment lost 2 bases and the J segment 9 bases; nucleotides outside the gene matches: 7. Germline CDR1 reads MRHNA; CDR2 reads SNTAGT. The CDR3 DNA is TGTGCCAGCAGTGACCAGACAGGGTCGAGTTCACCCCTCCACTTT. Protein sequence: CASSDQTGSSSPLHF.

This chain connects TRBV28 to TRBJ2-7; 7 nucleotides agree with TRBD1. The CDR3 is 16 residues long. V lost 5 bases to trimming and J lost 2 bases; unmatched junction nucleotides: 12. Germline V gene sequence: CDR1 MDHEN, CDR2 SYDVKM. CDR3 DNA sequence: TGTGCCAGCAGTACCTTGCCGGGACAGCCAGCCTACGAGCAGTACTTC. This sequence encodes CASSTLPGQPAYEQYF.

This clonotype was picked up a small number of times. J is TRBJ1-2 and V is TRBV11-1, with D unresolved. CDR3 length: 15 amino acids. Trimming shortened V by 2 bases and J by 0 bases, and 10 bases separated the two germline ends. Germline values: CDR1 SGHAT, CDR2 FQDESV (reference sequence). In DNA, the CDR3 is TGTGCCAGCAGCTTACTACGGGGAGCTAACTATGGCTACACCTTC. The encoded protein is CASSLLRGANYGYTF.

The chain links TRBV5-1 to TRBJ2-5, with a possible D match to TRBD2 (5 bases). This CDR3 has 18 amino acids. Deletions cut 0 bases from V and 4 bases from J, with 22 bases between. CDR1 and CDR2 (germline): SGHRS, YFSETQ. DNA of the CDR3: TGCGCCAGCAGCTTGGGTTCCACCGGGAACAAAGGTGGAGAGACCCAGTACTTC. Its protein is CASSLGSTGNKGGETQYF.

The CDR3 DNA is TGTGCCAGCGCAAGGGCTGCCGAGACTGAAGCTTTCTTT. It encodes CASARAAETEAFF. This chain links TRBV6-4 with TRBJ1-1; D gene uncertain. V lost 8 bases, J lost 5 bases, and 15 bases lay in between. The CDR3 is made up of 13 amino acids. Germline V lookup: CDR1 MRHNA, CDR2 SNTAGT.

A word on this clonotype: One end of the junction is discordant with germline, which a read error may explain. The gene calls are TRBV7-3 and TRBJ2-7; the match to TRBD2 covers 7 bases. This CDR3 has 13 residues. Per germline, CDR1 SGHTA and CDR2 FQGTGA. CDR3 sequence: CASSITSVDEQYF. The CDR3 DNA reads as TGTGCCAGCAGCATAACTAGCGTCGACGAGCAGTACTTC.

This rearrangement joins TRBV11-2 to TRBJ1-4; the D gene is possibly TRBD1 (5 bases). The length of the CDR3 is 16 residues. CDR1 SGHAT and CDR2 FQNNGV come from the germline V gene. V was cut by 3 bases and J by 1 base, with 12 bases left in between. CDR3 loop: CASSFRDARTNEKLFF. In DNA form, the CDR3 reads TGTGCCAGCAGCTTCCGGGACGCTAGAACTAATGAAAAACTGTTTTTT.

This clonotype was found a few times. This CDR3 reads CASSLGTGVYEQYF. In DNA, the CDR3 is TGTGCCAGCAGCCTCGGGACAGGTGTCTACGAGCAGTACTTC. V and J are TRBV6-5 and TRBJ2-7, with TRBD1 matching 8 bases. CDR1 is MNHEY, CDR2 SVGAGI, per germline. V shed 6 bases, J shed 3 bases, and the junction held 7 bases outside the gene matches. The CDR3 extends over 14 amino acids.

This rearrangement joins TRBV25-1 to TRBJ2-4, with a possible D match to TRBD2 (6 bases). The ends were cut back, 3 bases at V and 9 bases at J, with 12 bases in the middle. CDR3 length equals 13 residues. The germline V gene encodes CDR1 MGHDK and CDR2 SYGVNS. In nucleotides, the CDR3 is TGTGCCAGCAGTGACGGACTACTCGCCATTCAGTACTTC. It codes for CASSDGLLAIQYF.

This chain links TRBV6-1 with TRBJ2-5; TRBD2 might be the D (5 bases). V was shortened by 2 bases and J by 2 bases, with 15 bases between the two germline ends. This CDR3 is 16 amino acids long. Germline values: CDR1 MNHNS, CDR2 SASEGT. CDR3 DNA: TGTGCCAGCAGTGAACCGGGGTTTAGGCTACAAGAGACCCAGTACTTC. Protein: CASSEPGFRLQETQYF.

This clonotype was counted between two and nine times. The chain joins TRBV12-3 or TRBV12-4 to TRBJ2-5, with D perhaps matching TRBD1 (6 bases). V was pared by 5 bases and J by 5 bases, with 12 bases between. The CDR3 is 13 residues long. In DNA, the CDR3 is TGTGCCAGCAGTGACAGGTTGAGGGAGACCCAGTACTTC. Translation: CASSDRLRETQYF.

This clonotype was observed many times. The CDR3 sequence: CSASIGTSGSGEQFF. CDR3 coding DNA: TGCAGTGCTAGTATCGGGACTAGCGGGAGTGGTGAGCAGTTCTTC. This chain links TRBV20-1 with TRBJ2-1; 14 nucleotides line up with TRBD2. This CDR3 region has 15 residues. V lost 3 bases to trimming and J lost 9 bases; unmatched junction nucleotides: 7. Germline lookup yields CDR1 DFQATT and CDR2 SNEGSKA (reference sequence).

There are a few counts of this clonotype. In nucleotides, the CDR3 is TGTGCCAGCAGTTACTTCATGGGACCGAGGTTATTCTTT. This gives the protein CASSYFMGPRLFF. This chain joins TRBV6-6 and TRBJ1-1; D may be TRBD1 (5 bases). Trimming left V 1 base short and J 14 bases short, with 17 bases between. The length of the CDR3 is 13 residues. CDR1 and CDR2 (germline): MNHNY, SVGAGI (reference sequence).

V usage is TRBV19 and J usage is TRBJ2-1; 12 bases align to TRBD2. The CDR3 extends over 15 amino acids. With 6 bases clipped from V and 5 bases from J, the junction kept 5 bases outside the gene matches. Germline assignment: CDR1 LNHDA and CDR2 SQIVND (reference sequence). CDR3: CASRFLAGGDNEQFF. The CDR3 nucleotides read TGTGCCAGTAGGTTCCTAGCGGGAGGGGACAATGAGCAGTTCTTC.

This clonotype was observed at least ten times. The chain uses TRBV3-1 and TRBJ2-7, with 7 bases identical to TRBD2. This CDR3 is built from 15 residues. With 4 bases clipped from V and 1 base from J, the junction kept 7 bases outside the gene matches. CDR1 and CDR2 (germline): LGHDT, YNNKEL (reference sequence). The CDR3 loop is CASSPTSQPSYEQYF. In DNA, the CDR3 is TGTGCCAGCAGCCCGACTAGCCAGCCGTCCTACGAGCAGTACTTC.

This clonotype was picked up many times. In DNA form, the CDR3 reads TGCGCCAGCAGTCTGACTAGCGGGAATGAGCAGTTCTTC. Residues: CASSLTSGNEQFF. The chain couples TRBV10-2 to TRBJ2-1; TRBD2 matches 10 bases. The trim removed 5 bases at V and 7 bases at J, leaving 2 bases unmatched. There are 13 residues in the CDR3. Germline V gene lookup returns CDR1 WSHSY and CDR2 SAAADI.

This clonotype was picked up a small number of times. The chain joins TRBV7-3 to TRBJ1-2; the D gene is possibly TRBD1 (6 bases). From germline, CDR1 is SGHTA and CDR2 FQGTGA. The CDR3 consists of 15 residues. V gave up 1 base and J gave up 7 bases, with 16 bases separating them. CDR3 in amino acids: CASSLRSRGPFGYTF. CDR3 in DNA: TGTGCCAGCAGCTTAAGGAGCAGGGGCCCTTTTGGCTACACCTTC. Together with reference TRBV7-3 and TRBJ1-2, the CDR3 gives the full variable domain: GAGVSQTPSNKVTEKGKYVELRCDPISGHTALYWYRQSLGQGPEFLIYFQGTGAADDSGLPNDRFFAVRPEGSVSTLKIQRTERGDSAVYLCASSLRSRGPFGYTFGSGTRLTVV.

The V gene is TRBV19, the J gene TRBJ2-6; no firm D call. Germline V gene lookup returns CDR1 LNHDA and CDR2 SQIVND (reference sequence). The CDR3 runs to 14 residues. The ends were cut back, 7 bases at V and 1 base at J, with 8 bases in the middle. The CDR3 region has the DNA TGTGCCAGTACCCTCAGGTCTGGGGCCAACGTCCTGACTTTC. Protein: CASTLRSGANVLTF.

This clonotype was counted a few times. The chain is built from TRBV2 and TRBJ2-5; TRBD2 agrees at 7 bases. Unmatched junction bases numbered 4, after V lost 1 base and J lost 5 bases. Germline CDR1 is SNHLY and CDR2 is FYNNEI. The CDR3 sequence is 14 residues long. CDR3: CASSEGGSWETQYF. CDR3 sequence (DNA): TGTGCCAGCAGTGAAGGCGGGAGCTGGGAGACCCAGTACTTC. Based on the CDR3 plus reference TRBV2 and TRBJ2-5, the full variable domain is EPEVTQTPSHQVTQMGQEVILRCVPISNHLYFYWYRQILGQKVEFLVSFYNNEISEKSEIFDDQFSVERPDGSNFTLKIRSTKLEDSAMYFCASSEGGSWETQYFGPGTRLLVL.

The chain is built from TRBV6-1 and TRBJ2-7, with 16 nucleotides matching TRBD2. The CDR3 is 19 amino acids. V gave up 0 bases and J gave up 4 bases; unmatched junction bases: 9. Looked up from germline, CDR1 is MNHNS and CDR2 is SASEGT. CDR3 DNA: TGTGCCAGCAGTGAAGCGCTTCCGGGACTAGCGGGAGGGATTTACGAGCAGTACTTC. It specifies CASSEALPGLAGGIYEQYF.